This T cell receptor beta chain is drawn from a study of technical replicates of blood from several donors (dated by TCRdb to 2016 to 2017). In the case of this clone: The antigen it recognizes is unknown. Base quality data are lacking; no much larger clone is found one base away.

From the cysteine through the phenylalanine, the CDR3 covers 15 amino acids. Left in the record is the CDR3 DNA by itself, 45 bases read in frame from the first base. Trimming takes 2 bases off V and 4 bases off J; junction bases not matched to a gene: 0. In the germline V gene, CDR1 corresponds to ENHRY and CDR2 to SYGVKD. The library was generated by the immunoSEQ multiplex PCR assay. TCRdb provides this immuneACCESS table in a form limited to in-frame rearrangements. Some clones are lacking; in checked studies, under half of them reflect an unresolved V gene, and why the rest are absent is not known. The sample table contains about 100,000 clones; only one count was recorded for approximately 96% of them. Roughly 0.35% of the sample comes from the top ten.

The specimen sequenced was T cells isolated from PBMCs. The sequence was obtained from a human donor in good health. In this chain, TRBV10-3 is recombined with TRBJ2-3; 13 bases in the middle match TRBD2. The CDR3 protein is CAISEGLAGADTQYF. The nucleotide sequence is TGTGCCATCAGTGAGGGACTAGCGGGAGCAGATACGCAGTATTTT.